Shown below are 2 T cell receptor beta chains from a single sample sequenced in a study of siplizumab effects on memory and regulatory T cells. Here immunoSEQ multiplex PCR was the method, and the copy in TCRdb shows in-frame clones only, minus some. The table records around 95,000 clones, 75% to 95% of them present only once. Sequencing was done on a sample of CD4+ T cells sorted from blood. These receptor sequences come from a human donor in good health.

The V and J genes are TRBV2 and TRBJ1-3; D unclear. Germline V gives CDR1 SNHLY, CDR2 FYNNEI. Trimming shortened V by 5 bases and J by 1 base, and 12 bases separated the two germline ends. The CDR3 spans 15 residues. The CDR3 DNA follows: TGTGCCAGCAGTCCTTCCCGTGGATCTGGAAACACCATATATTTT. Amino acids: CASSPSRGSGNTIYF.

The rearrangement uses TRBV19 and TRBJ1-2; D remains ambiguous. The CDR3 loop spans 12 amino acids. CDR1 is LNHDA and CDR2 is SQIVND in the germline V gene (reference sequence). Trimming left V 0 bases short and J 10 bases short, with 9 bases between. CDR3 DNA: TGTGCCAGTAGTATAGATCCACGGGACTACACCTTC. It encodes CASSIDPRDYTF.